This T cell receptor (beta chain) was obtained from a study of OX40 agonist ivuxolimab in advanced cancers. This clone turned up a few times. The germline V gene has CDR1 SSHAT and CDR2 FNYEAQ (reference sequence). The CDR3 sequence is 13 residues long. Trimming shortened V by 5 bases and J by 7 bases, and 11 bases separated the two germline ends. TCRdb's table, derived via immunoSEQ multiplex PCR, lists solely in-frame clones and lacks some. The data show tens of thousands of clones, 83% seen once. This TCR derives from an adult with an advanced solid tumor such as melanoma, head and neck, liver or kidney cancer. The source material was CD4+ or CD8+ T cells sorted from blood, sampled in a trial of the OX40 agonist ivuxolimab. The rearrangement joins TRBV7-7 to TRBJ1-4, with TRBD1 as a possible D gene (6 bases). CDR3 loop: CASSPGAGEKLFF. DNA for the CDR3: TGTGCCAGCAGCCCGGGGGCAGGTGAAAAACTGTTTTTT.